This record looks at one T cell receptor beta chain sequence and its context. Germline values: CDR1 LNHDA, CDR2 SQIVND (reference sequence). The ends were cut back, 3 bases at V and 2 bases at J, with 11 bases in the middle. This CDR3 region has 15 residues. This sample is part of a study of control samples from healthy donors and cancer patients. Some clones are missing from TCRdb's copy, which holds only in-frame ones; the method was immunoSEQ multiplex PCR. The sample lists 120,000 to 150,000 clones, about 90% occurring once. The sequence was obtained from a young man in good health. The sample comprised blood. The chain has TRBV19 and TRBJ1-5; no definite D call. Here the CDR3 reads CASSMVKGGNQPQHF. CDR3 coding DNA: TGTGCCAGTAGTATGGTCAAGGGCGGCAATCAGCCCCAGCATTTT.